The TCR beta chain under discussion was sequenced for a study of cytomegalovirus exposure and HLA in healthy donors. On the study more broadly: Prior work identified 120 million or so unique TCR beta sequences in approximately 200 million T cells.

It was with 60 Vbeta and 13 Jbeta primers that the PCR ran. Using immunoSEQ multiplex PCR, the repertoire was profiled, and TCRdb retains in-frame clones only, with some absent. The sample lists about 160,000 clones; approximately 80% were seen once. General observations from the study: Reported results showed that the classifier diagnosed cytomegalovirus status with high specificity and sensitivity. CMV serostatus was the sole immune exposure data available.

As for this clone: Its antigen is unidentified.

Germline loops: CDR1 MDHEN, CDR2 SYDVKM. V lost 5 bases, J lost 0 bases, and 14 bases lay in between. The CDR3 is 15 amino acids. The sequencing sample was made of PBMCs. The chain uses TRBV28 and TRBJ2-7; D uncertain. The source is a woman aged 45-60 years in good health and CMV-seropositive. The CDR3, as DNA: TGTGCCAGCAGTCCCCATTTGAGTAGCTCCTACGAGCAGTACTTC. Its translation: CASSPHLSSSYEQYF.